A selection of T cell receptor beta chains follows, all from one sample in a study of blood T cell repertoires in COVID-19. Assay: immunoSEQ multiplex PCR; the TCRdb copy retains only in-frame clones and omits some. Of approximately 140,000 clones in the sample, 80% to 90% are singletons; the top ten hold 2.5% to 4%. What was sequenced was peripheral blood. These receptors all come from a man between 65 and 85 years old with acute or convalescent COVID-19. Both conserved end residues are part of each CDR3. D genes are given only for firm matches. A row's size may be missing; if present it is once, few, many or a size class.

>14|-|TRBJ1-1|-|TRBV3-1/TRBV3-2
CASSQDPGDTEAFF
TGTGCCAGCAGCCAAGATCCCGGAGACACTGAAGCTTTCTTT
>13|-|TRBJ2-3|TRBD2|TRBV30
CAWTSGSTDTQYF
TGTGCCTGGACTAGCGGGAGCACAGATACGCAGTATTTT
>14|-|TRBJ1-1|-|TRBV6-6
CASSYSGAGTEAFF
TGTGCCAGCAGTTACTCAGGGGCGGGGACTGAAGCTTTCTTT
>14|-|TRBJ2-2|-|TRBV24-1
CATAGRANTGELFF
TGTGCCACCGCCGGGAGAGCGAACACCGGGGAGCTGTTTTTT
>18|once|TRBJ2-1|-|TRBV7-9
CASSLAETAHMNYNEQFF
TGTGCCAGCAGCTTAGCGGAGACAGCCCACATGAACTACAATGAGCAGTTCTTC
>16|-|TRBJ2-3|-|TRBV12-2
CVRFGGREMGADTQYF
TGTGTACGCTTTGGGGGGCGGGAGATGGGAGCAGATACGCAGTATTTT
>14|-|TRBJ2-2|-|TRBV2
CASSPGVRTGELFF
TGTGCCAGCAGTCCCGGGGTCCGAACCGGGGAGCTGTTTTTT
>16|-|TRBJ1-1|TRBD1|TRBV19
CASNAGQGDSNTEAFF
TGTGCCAGTAACGCTGGACAGGGAGACTCGAACACTGAAGCTTTCTTT
>13|-|TRBJ1-6|-|TRBV19
CASRTKGGSPLHF
TGTGCCAGTAGAACGAAGGGGGGGTCACCCCTCCACTTT
>17|-|TRBJ2-1|-|TRBV5-1
CASSLAFPGSSYNEQFF
TGCGCCAGCAGCTTGGCCTTCCCGGGAAGCTCCTACAATGAGCAGTTCTTC